Sequencing of this T cell receptor beta chain was carried out in a study of vaccination effects on CD4 cells after COVID-19 (dated 2022 in TCRdb). With respect to the entire study: In the ViraFEST assay, PBMC were stimulated with viral peptide pools, and TCR sequencing was then used to find antigen-specific CD4+ T cell clonotypes based on their expansion. Each well held 2 million to 2.5 million PBMC cultured in IMDM containing approximately 5.3% human AB serum, about 10 IU/ml IL-2 and gentamicin, along with 8 to 10 ug/ml peptides. Altogether, around 9 COVID-19 convalescent patients and a handful of SARS-CoV-2-naive healthy vaccine recipients made up the full study. The Oncomine TCR Beta short-read assay on an Illumina iSeq 100 was used to sequence cultures from other donors in the study. Post-vaccine samples across the study were collected a median of 72 days after the second dose, with a range of 14 to 241. The study compared SARS-CoV-2 spike-specific CD4+ TCR repertoires before and after mRNA vaccination in COVID-19 convalescent patients and infection-naive vaccine recipients.

Points the paper makes about the study in general: Marked clonal contraction was observed in both infection-induced and vaccine-induced clones at late post-vaccination timepoints, consistent with waning T cell responses. In healthy vaccine recipients, vaccine-induced clones were almost all SARS-CoV-2 mono-reactive, with only 1 of 255 cross-reactive with common cold coronaviruses. The study was limited by a small number of convalescent patients, and early post-infection timepoints were lacking.

With regard to this clone: Its antigen is unknown. There are no base qualities to consult, and no much larger clone falls within one base.

After around ten days of culture, CD4+ T cells were isolated with the EasySep CD4+ T cell isolation kit. Participants received two doses of either the BNT162b2 or the mRNA-1273 mRNA SARS-CoV-2 vaccine. Healthy vaccine recipients had no prior SARS-CoV-2 infection, confirmed by negative nucleocapsid antibodies before and after vaccination. Half of the culture medium was replaced with fresh IL-2-containing medium on days 3 and 7. Unless noted otherwise, every peptide stimulation condition was grown in triplicate wells. PBMC were separated from whole blood using Ficoll-Paque Plus gradient centrifugation and were then either cryopreserved at -140C or used fresh. The QIAamp micro DNA kit was used to extract genomic DNA from the cultured CD4+ T cells. Library generation was performed with the immunoSEQ multiplex PCR assay. DNA from the cultured, isolated CD4+ T cells was subjected to TCR beta CDR3 sequencing. In the authors' own workflow: Non-productive TCR sequences were removed, reads were trimmed to the CDR3 region, and CDR3s of at least 7 amino acids were retained. Antigen-specific clonotypes were identified using the MANAFEST web app by comparison of expansion in peptide wells against reference cultures. Positive clones required FDR<0.05 expansion versus reference and all other wells, odds ratio above 5, and frequency above 0.1% in two replicate wells. Clonotypes significantly expanded in SARS-CoV-2 spike wells and in at least one common cold coronavirus spike condition were defined as cross-reactive. CDR3 similarity was assessed by Levenshtein distance with the stringdist R package, and unrooted trees were built with ape in R 3.6.1. The immuneACCESS repertoire file appears here via TCRdb, limited to in-frame rearrangements. These files lack a portion of the clones; in checked studies, under half of the deficit traces to unresolved V genes, and the cause of the others is not known. D and trimming were read from the DNA, whereas the V and J calls and clone size are those reported in that table. The sample has tens of thousands of clones on record, approximately 79% of them singletons. In total, the top ten clones hold roughly 2.2% of the sample.

V loses 0 bases of germline sequence and J loses 4 bases, and the interval between the two ends is 4 bases. CDR1 and CDR2 were assigned from the germline V gene as SGHDT and YYEEEE. The cysteine opens and the phenylalanine closes a CDR3 of 13 amino acids. The DNA shown is the 39-base CDR3, in frame from base 1. The receptor chain draws on TRBV5-6 and TRBJ1-4; no D gene is confidently identified. The source material was CD4+ T cells from PBMCs cultured without peptide, sampled after COVID-19 vaccination. This TCR was sampled from a human donor who received a COVID-19 vaccine. The DNA sequence is given as TGTGCCAGCAGCTTGGACAGTAATGAAAAACTGTTTTTT. Its coded protein is CASSLDSNEKLFF.